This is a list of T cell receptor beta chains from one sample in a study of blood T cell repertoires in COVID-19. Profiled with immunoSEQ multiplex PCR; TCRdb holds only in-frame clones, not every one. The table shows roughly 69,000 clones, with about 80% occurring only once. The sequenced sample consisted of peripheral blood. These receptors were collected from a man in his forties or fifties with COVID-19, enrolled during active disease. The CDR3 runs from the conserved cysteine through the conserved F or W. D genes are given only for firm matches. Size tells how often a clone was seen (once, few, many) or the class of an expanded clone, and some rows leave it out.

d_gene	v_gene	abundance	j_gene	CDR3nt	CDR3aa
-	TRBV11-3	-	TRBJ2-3	TGTGCCAGCAGCTTATCGGTTGGCACAGATACGCAGTATTTT	CASSLSVGTDTQYF
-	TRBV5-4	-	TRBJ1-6	TGTGCCAGCAGCTTTCTTAGGGGGTCCAATTCACCCCTCCACTTT	CASSFLRGSNSPLHF
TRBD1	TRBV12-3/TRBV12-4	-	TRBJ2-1	TGTGCCAGCAGGGTAACAGGGGACAATGAGCAGTTCTTC	CASRVTGDNEQFF
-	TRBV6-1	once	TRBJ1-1	TGTGCCAGCAGTGAAGCCGTCCGGAACACTGAAGCTTTCTTT	CASSEAVRNTEAFF
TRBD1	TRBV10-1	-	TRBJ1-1	TGCGCCAGCAGCACAGGGGGTCTCACTGAAGCTTTCTTT	CASSTGGLTEAFF
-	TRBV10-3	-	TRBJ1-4	TGTGCCATCAGTGAGTCGGTCGGGGGGCTTAATGAAAAACTGTTTTTT	CAISESVGGLNEKLFF
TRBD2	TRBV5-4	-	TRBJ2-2	TGTGCCAGCAGCTTTATTCGCGGGGGGCAGGGCGGGGAGCTGTTTTTT	CASSFIRGGQGGELFF
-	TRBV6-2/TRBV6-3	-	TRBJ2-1	TGTGCCAGCAGTTACTGGCATAATGAGCAGTTCTTC	CASSYWHNEQFF
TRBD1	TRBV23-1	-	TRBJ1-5	TGCGCCATCCACAGGGGTAATCAGCCCCAGCATTTT	CAIHRGNQPQHF
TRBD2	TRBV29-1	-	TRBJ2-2	TGCAGCGGAGCGGGGGAGACCGGGGAGCTGTTTTTT	CSGAGETGELFF
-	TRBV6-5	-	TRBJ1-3	TGTGCCAGCAGTTTTACTTCTGGAAACACCATATATTTT	CASSFTSGNTIYF
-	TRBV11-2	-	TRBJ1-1	TGTGCCAGCAGATCCCCCGGGAGGGCTAACACTGAAGCTTTCTTT	CASRSPGRANTEAFF
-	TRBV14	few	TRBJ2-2	TGTGCCAGCAGCCAAGTTACGGGCACCGGGGAGCTGTTTTTT	CASSQVTGTGELFF
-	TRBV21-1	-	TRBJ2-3	TGTGCCAGCAGCAGGCAATCGTGCACAGATACGCAGTATTTT	CASSRQSCTDTQYF
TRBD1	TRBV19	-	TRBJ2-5	TGTGCCAGTAGTATTAACGGACAGGGAGAAGAGACCCAGTACTTC	CASSINGQGEETQYF
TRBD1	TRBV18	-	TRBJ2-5	TGTGCCAGCTCACAAGAGGGGGCAGGGGAGACCCAGTACTTC	CASSQEGAGETQYF
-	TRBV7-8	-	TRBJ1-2	TGTGCCAGCAGCCCTGTAAGGGCAGGGCCGAACTATGGCTACACCTTC	CASSPVRAGPNYGYTF